The clone carrying this T cell receptor (beta chain) was observed many times. Antigen unknown. The data originate from a study of T-cell reconstitution after alpha-beta-depleted transplantation in children. Study observations and caveats: Hyperexpanded clones declined; after one year, newly produced T cells mostly supplied diversity. Certain patients had high TCRbeta diversity at day 60, and it came from recipient T cells and thymic progenitors that survived.

TCRbeta library construction was performed incorporating unique molecular identifiers. From the PCR reads, TCRdb called clonotypes with MiXCR, one entry per CDR3 protein. The sample consists of around 240,000 distinct CDR3 sequences, approximately 8% of them appearing once. The J segment lost 9 bases and the V segment lost 8 bases, leaving 9 bases of the junction unmatched. Per the germline V gene, CDR1 is ENHRY and CDR2 is SYGVKD. The CDR3 totals 13 residues. The origin of this receptor is a male patient under 18 who had a stem cell transplant for acute lymphoblastic leukemia, so the T cells may come from the graft donor. The sample in question was PBMCs, mostly from graft donor cells, obtained 180 days after TCRalphabeta/CD19-depleted stem cell transplant. The chain combines TRBV10-3 with TRBJ2-1; TRBD2 aligns across 8 bases. This CDR3 reads CAIGLAERGEQFF. The CDR3 DNA follows: TGTGCCATCGGACTAGCCGAGAGGGGTGAGCAGTTCTTC.